The 29 T cell receptor beta chains below were found in one sample sequenced in a study of tumor and adjacent non-tumor tissue in lung cancer. The template was RNA from unsorted bulk tissue. TCRbeta libraries were built with three rounds of nested PCR, modified from ARM-PCR. TCRdb reprocessed the multiplex PCR reads via MiXCR and lists one record per CDR3 protein. The sample lists under 140,000 distinct CDR3 sequences, about 87% occurring once. The sequencing sample was made of lung tumor tissue. The source is a man aged 65-85 years with non-small cell lung cancer.

Regarding this clonotype: At one boundary the junction diverges from the germline segment, which might be a read error. The rearrangement uses TRBV29-1 and TRBJ2-5; TRBD2 is a possible D gene (5 bases). CDR3 length equals 12 residues. Germline assignment: CDR1 SQVTM and CDR2 ANQGSEA. The CDR3 DNA sequence: TGCAATGTTGAGGCAGAGGGAGAGACCCAGAACTTC. Protein sequence: CNVEAEGETQNF.

Concerning this clonotype: The junction does not match germline at one end; this may be a read error. The chain is built from TRBV11-2 and TRBJ2-1; a possible D gene is TRBD2 (6 bases). Germline lookup yields CDR1 SGHAT and CDR2 FQNNGV. CDR3 size: 18 residues. The CDR3 DNA reads as TGTGCCAGCAGCTTGCATGTTCGGGAGTGGGCCTCCTACATTGAGCAGTTCTTC. It translates to CASSLHVREWASYIEQFF.

The V call is TRBV5-6, the J call TRBJ2-1, with no clear D. Trimming removed 4 bases at V and 0 bases at J, with 14 bases between. Germline V CDR1 and CDR2: SGHDT, YYEEEE. CDR3 length equals 16 residues. The CDR3, as DNA: TGTGCCAGCAGCCGTCCCGTGACTGCCTCCTACAATGAGCAGTTCTTC. This encodes CASSRPVTASYNEQFF. Drawing the rest from reference TRBV5-6 and TRBJ2-1, the complete variable domain is DAGVTQSPTHLIKTRGQQVTLRCSPKSGHDTVSWYQQALGQGPQFIFQYYEEEERQRGNFPDRFSGHQFPNYSSELNVNALLLGDSALYLCASSRPVTASYNEQFFGPGTRLTVL.

The chain recombines TRBV20-1 with TRBJ2-5; no clear D. V lost 7 bases and J 3 bases, leaving 9 bases between the germline ends. The germline V gene has CDR1 DFQATT and CDR2 SNEGSKA (reference sequence). The CDR3 is made up of 11 amino acids. CDR3 residues: CSVSSEETQYF. The CDR3, as DNA: TGCAGTGTTAGTTCTGAAGAGACCCAGTACTTC.

Only one count was recorded for this clonotype. The junction differs from germline at one of its ends, possibly a read error. V gene TRBV14 combines with J gene TRBJ2-2, with TRBD2 identical over 8 bases. The CDR3 length is 16 residues. Germline V gene data show CDR1 as SGHDN and CDR2 as FVKESK. The CDR3 DNA reads TGTACTAGCAGGCGAACTAGCGGAGCGAACATCGGGGAGCTGTTTTTT. Its translation: CTSRRTSGANIGELFF.

A remark on this clonotype: The conserved final phenylalanine or tryptophan is absent from the CDR3, which likely points to a read error. The gene calls are TRBV6-2 or TRBV6-3 and TRBJ2-1; D remains unclear. The CDR3 has 13 residues. Germline V gene data show CDR1 as MNHEY and CDR2 as SVGEGT. CDR3 in amino acids: CTSNRGGYNEQFV. As DNA, the CDR3 is TGTACCAGCAACAGAGGTGGTTACAATGAGCAGTTCGTC.

Notes on this clonotype: This may come from a read error, since a much larger clone is one base off. The chain links TRBV20-1 to TRBJ2-4; TRBD1 is a possible D gene (6 bases). This CDR3 has 16 residues. Germline assignment: CDR1 DFQATT and CDR2 SNEGSKA (reference sequence). V lost 6 bases, J lost 0 bases, and 18 bases lay in between. CDR3 in DNA: TGCAGTGCCCTCACCTCTCGGACAGAAGCCAAAAACATTCAGTACTTC. Amino acids: CSALTSRTEAKNIQYF.

The chain combines TRBV28 with TRBJ2-1; 13 bases match TRBD2. Trimming at V came to 7 bases and at J to 9 bases, leaving 18 bases not matched to a gene. CDR1 is MDHEN, CDR2 SYDVKM, per germline. This CDR3 has 18 amino acids. The CDR3 loop reads CASIGRIGTSGILGEQFF. CDR3 nucleotides: TGTGCCAGCATCGGCAGGATCGGGACTAGCGGGATCCTGGGTGAGCAGTTCTTC.

This clonotype was seen a handful of times. The V and J genes are TRBV28 and TRBJ2-1; 12 nucleotides match TRBD2. The CDR3 loop spans 16 amino acids. Germline CDR1 and CDR2: MDHEN and SYDVKM. Unmatched junction bases numbered 12, after V lost 8 bases and J lost 7 bases. This CDR3 is CASGPRGLAGGNEQFF. CDR3 bases: TGTGCCAGCGGTCCACGGGGGCTAGCGGGGGGGAATGAGCAGTTCTTC.

Concerning this clonotype itself: A read error may explain this, as a much larger clone is one base away. This chain joins TRBV24-1 and TRBJ2-1, with D possibly matching TRBD2 (5 bases). Germline-derived CDR1 and CDR2 are KGHDR and SFDVKD. V was clipped by 6 bases and J by 0 bases, with 17 bases between them. The CDR3 contains 17 residues. The CDR3 DNA reads TGTGCCACCAGTCCCCTTCGGGGTACCAGCTCCTACAATGAGCAGTTCTTC. Protein product: CATSPLRGTSSYNEQFF.

This sequence joins TRBV29-1 and TRBJ2-7, with D uncertain. Germline V gene data show CDR1 as SQVTM and CDR2 as ANQGSEA. This CDR3 region has 12 residues. V lost 7 bases, J lost 6 bases, and 16 bases lay in between. The CDR3 sequence: CSAWSTKPEQYF. The CDR3 DNA sequence: TGCAGCGCCTGGTCGACGAAACCCGAGCAGTACTTC.

Concerning this clonotype: A much larger clone lies one base from this, so it may be a read error. The chain is built from TRBV28 and TRBJ1-5, with 7 bases lining up with TRBD1. This CDR3 has 16 residues. Per the germline V gene, CDR1 is MDHEN and CDR2 is SYDVKM. CDR3 sequence: CASSPRKQGINHPQHF. The CDR3 DNA sequence: TGTGCCAGCAGTCCGCGTAAACAGGGGATCAATCATCCCCAGCATTTT.

This chain links TRBV11-3 with TRBJ1-1, with D perhaps TRBD1 (6 bases). The CDR3 spans 14 residues. Germline loops: CDR1 SGHNT, CDR2 YENEEA. CDR3 region: CDGTRTGAFTEAFF. CDR3 in DNA: TGTGACGGCACGCGAACGGGGGCGTTCACTGAAGCTTTCTTT.

The chain has TRBV6-5 and TRBJ2-3; D ambiguous. Germline values: CDR1 MNHEY, CDR2 SVGAGI. The CDR3 is 15 amino acids. Trimming took 3 bases from V and 9 from J, leaving 19 bases between them. CDR3 nucleotide sequence: TGTGCCAGCAGTTATTACAAGGGCGCCGTTACCACGCAGTATTTT. Translating gives CASSYYKGAVTTQYF.

The V gene is TRBV5-4, the J gene TRBJ2-1, with a weak D call TRBD1 (5 bases). There are 15 residues in the CDR3. Germline CDR1 and CDR2: SGHNT and YYREEE (reference sequence). V dropped 8 bases and J dropped 7 bases, with 22 bases sitting between them. The CDR3 DNA sequence: TGTGCCAGTAGTTTTGTGGGCAGGGTGGGGAATGAGCAGTTCTTC. Amino acid sequence: CASSFVGRVGNEQFF.

This clonotype appeared a single time. One end of the junction does not line up with germline, which may come from a read error. This chain uses TRBV6-2 or TRBV6-3 with TRBJ2-5; D is possibly TRBD2 (5 bases). CDR1 and CDR2 from the germline V gene are MNHEY and SVGEGT. The CDR3 length is 14 residues. The CDR3 DNA reads TGTGCCAGCAGTTACGACGTGAGAGCGGAGACCCAGTGCTTC. This gives the protein CASSYDVRAETQCF.

To note about this clonotype: One junction end does not reproduce the germline sequence, and a read error may be involved. V gene TRBV6-2 or TRBV6-3 combines with J gene TRBJ1-5; D is perhaps TRBD1 (5 bases). This CDR3 is built from 16 residues. Germline V gene lookup returns CDR1 MNHEY and CDR2 SVGEGT. CDR3 DNA sequence: TGTGCCAGCAGTCCCCCGGGAGGAGTTTCAGGGCAGTCCCAGCAATTT. Residues: CASSPPGGVSGQSQQF.

The chain has TRBV6-2 or TRBV6-3 and TRBJ2-1; D possibly corresponds to TRBD2 (6 bases). Trimming removed 6 bases from V and 5 bases from J, with 17 bases in between. Germline loops: CDR1 MNHEY, CDR2 SVGEGT. The CDR3 consists of 15 residues. The CDR3 sequence: CASRRIDCGDNEQFF. CDR3 coding DNA: TGTGCCAGCAGGCGGATAGACTGCGGGGACAATGAGCAGTTCTTC.

Points on this clonotype: The junction departs from the called germline gene at one end, perhaps through a read error. J is TRBJ2-1 and V is TRBV11-2; D may be TRBD2 (6 bases). Germline loops: CDR1 SGHAT, CDR2 FQNNGV. The CDR3 runs 18 residues. CDR3 amino acids: CDSSLHVRDWASYNEELF. The CDR3 DNA is TGTGACAGCAGCTTACATGTGCGGGACTGGGCCTCCTACAATGAGGAGTTGTTC.

A single count supports this clonotype. One end of the junction does not line up with germline, which may come from a read error. The chain uses TRBV7-8 and TRBJ2-7; either TRBD1 or TRBD2 may supply D (5 bases each). The CDR3 length is 16 residues. Per the germline V gene, CDR1 is SGHVS and CDR2 is FQNEAQ. The CDR3 is CTSATSGTAKGYEQYF. The CDR3 bases are TGTACCAGCGCTACCTCCGGGACGGCGAAGGGGTACGAGCAATACTTC.

This clonotype was found a few times. This may be a read error: a much more frequent sequence differs by one nucleotide. The V gene is TRBV12-3 or TRBV12-4, the J gene TRBJ2-2, with D hard to call. The CDR3 spans 15 residues. The DNA for the CDR3 is TGTGTCAGCAAGATCTTTCCTCTGAACACCGGGGAGCTGTTTTTT. Translating gives CVSKIFPLNTGELFF.

The chain couples TRBV6-2 or TRBV6-3 to TRBJ1-1; D is possibly TRBD1 (5 bases). The CDR3 loop spans 15 amino acids. The germline CDR1 and CDR2 sequences are MNHEY and SVGEGT. The V end was cut by 7 bases, the J end by 10 bases, with 25 bases between. CDR3 amino acids: CASTNPGLRRAGAFF. CDR3 DNA sequence: TGTGCCAGCACTAACCCGGGACTTCGAAGGGCGGGAGCTTTCTTT.

As concerns this clonotype: A read error is likely, as this CDR3 ends without the conserved phenylalanine or tryptophan. This chain links TRBV10-2 with TRBJ2-1; perhaps TRBD2 as D (6 bases). CDR1 and CDR2 from the germline V gene are WSHSY and SAAADI. This CDR3 region has 15 residues. With 6 bases removed from V and 10 bases from J, the gap between germline ends came to 22 bases. CDR3: CASRVYSDGGKEQFL. The CDR3 nucleotides are TGCGCCAGCAGAGTTTATTCGGATGGAGGGAAGGAGCAGTTCTTA.

As regards this clonotype: One junction end disagrees with the germline gene, perhaps due to a read error. V and J are TRBV24-1 and TRBJ1-5; a possible D gene is TRBD1 (5 bases). The CDR3 has 17 residues. CDR1 is KGHDR and CDR2 is SFDVKD in the germline V gene. The CDR3 reads CATSGSRVGASNQPQGF. Here the CDR3 DNA reads TGTGCCACCAGTGGGTCCAGGGTTGGGGCTAGCAATCAGCCCCAGGGTTTT.

The V and J genes are TRBV29-1 and TRBJ2-5; no clear D gene. The CDR3 spans 12 residues. The V gene's germline CDR1 is SQVTM and CDR2 ANQGSEA. The CDR3 loop is CTVQGLPAYTYF. The CDR3 DNA sequence: TGCACTGTACAAGGGCTCCCGGCTTATACCTACTTC.

A remark on this clonotype: The final CDR3 position lacks the conserved phenylalanine or tryptophan, pointing to a likely read error. The chain carries TRBV6-2 or TRBV6-3 and TRBJ1-5; D is unresolved. There are 17 residues in the CDR3. Trimming removed 2 bases from V and 3 bases from J, with 17 bases in between. CDR1 and CDR2 from the germline V gene are MNHEY and SVGEGT. The CDR3 DNA reads TGTGCCAGCAGTTACACCCCAGGAGAGGGATACAATCAGCCCCAGCATATT. Translating gives CASSYTPGEGYNQPQHI.

Note on this clonotype: A read error may produce the germline difference seen at one junction end. The genes are TRBV29-1 and TRBJ2-1, with D possibly being TRBD2 (5 bases). This CDR3 contains 16 residues. CDR1 and CDR2 from the germline V gene are SQVTM and ANQGSEA. In nucleotides, the CDR3 is TGCAGCGTTGAGGGAGTCCCCTATCGGAAATACAATGAGCAGTTTTTC. This codes for CSVEGVPYRKYNEQFF.

CDR3 DNA sequence: TGTGCCACTAGTCACCCGGCCCAGGGGGCCTACGAGCAGTACTTC. It translates to CATSHPAQGAYEQYF. This chain connects TRBV24-1 to TRBJ2-7; TRBD1 matches at 7 bases. The CDR3 is made up of 15 amino acids. Unmatched junction bases numbered 13, after V lost 10 bases and J lost 2 bases. Per the germline V gene, CDR1 is KGHDR and CDR2 is SFDVKD.

The chain recombines TRBV7-6 with TRBJ1-1, with a weak D call TRBD1 (6 bases). Germline CDR1 is SGHVS and CDR2 is FNYEAQ. Trimming took off 5 bases at V and 3 bases at J, with 13 bases between the two ends. The CDR3 has 14 residues. CDR3 bases: TGTGCCAGCAGCGCCGGGCAGGGGTACACTGAAGCTTTCTTT. It is translated as CASSAGQGYTEAFF.